The 22 T cell receptor beta chains given below trace back to one sample, sequenced in a study of stem cell transplantation in POMP-related autoinflammatory disease. The repertoire was sequenced with immunoSEQ multiplex PCR; TCRdb's copy has only in-frame clones and lacks some. The sample holds 68,000 or so clones, about nine tenths seen once. The sample here was CD4+ T cells from PBMCs, taken after stem cell transplantation. The source is a human patient with POMP-related autoinflammation and immune dysregulation (PRAID). Some T cells could come from the graft donor.

V gene TRBV10-3 combines with J gene TRBJ1-3; D not resolved. Deletions cut 4 bases from V and 4 bases from J, with 11 bases between. Germline V gene lookup returns CDR1 ENHRY and CDR2 SYGVKD. CDR3 length: 14 residues. This chain's CDR3 is CAISGFGPGNTIYF. In nucleotides, the CDR3 is TGTGCCATCAGTGGATTCGGACCGGGAAACACCATATATTTT.

The chain is built from TRBV28 and TRBJ1-1; D might be TRBD1 (5 bases). The CDR3 loop spans 15 amino acids. The germline V gene encodes CDR1 MDHEN and CDR2 SYDVKM. The germline V and J ends were trimmed by 2 bases and 1 base, with 11 bases remaining between them. CDR3 DNA sequence: TGTGCCAGCAGTTTACCCAGGGTGGAGAACACTGAAGCTTTCTTT. It yields the protein CASSLPRVENTEAFF.

This clone was seen only once. The rearrangement joins TRBV10-1 to TRBJ2-6; D is perhaps TRBD1 or TRBD2 (5 bases each). Trimming took 2 bases from V and 2 from J, leaving 10 bases between them. The V gene's germline CDR1 is WNHNN and CDR2 SYGVQD (reference sequence). CDR3 length equals 16 residues. The CDR3 region is CASSEGGSTGANVLTF. CDR3 in DNA: TGCGCCAGCAGTGAGGGGGGTTCAACTGGGGCCAACGTCCTGACTTTC.

This chain uses TRBV9 with TRBJ2-3; 10 bases align to TRBD2. Per germline, CDR1 SGDLS and CDR2 YYNGEE. The V segment lost 4 bases and the J segment 0 bases; nucleotides outside the gene matches: 11. This CDR3 region has 18 residues. In DNA form, the CDR3 reads TGTGCCAGCAGCCCCACTAGCGGGAATTTAGTGAGCACAGATACGCAGTATTTT. The encoded protein is CASSPTSGNLVSTDTQYF.

This chain links TRBV6-5 with TRBJ1-1; D might be TRBD1 (5 bases). V was shortened by 4 bases and J by 1 base, with 10 bases between the two germline ends. CDR3 length: 14 residues. The germline V gene encodes CDR1 MNHEY and CDR2 SVGAGI. CDR3 loop: CASSWGIGNTEAFF. CDR3 DNA: TGTGCCAGCAGTTGGGGGATCGGGAACACTGAAGCTTTCTTT.

The CDR3 loop is CASSTGELFF. Written as DNA, the CDR3 is TGCGCCAGCAGCACCGGGGAGCTGTTTTTT. The rearrangement links TRBV10-1 to TRBJ2-2; D is unresolved. Germline V gives CDR1 WNHNN, CDR2 SYGVQD (reference sequence). V lost 6 bases and J 4 bases, leaving 0 bases between the germline ends. The CDR3 contains 10 residues.

This clone was detected only once. This chain connects TRBV28 to TRBJ2-4; D unclear. CDR1 and CDR2 (germline): MDHEN, SYDVKM. Deletions cut 6 bases from V and 7 bases from J, with 13 bases between. The CDR3 consists of 13 residues. The CDR3 nucleotides read TGTGCCAGCAGCACGGGCCTCGGGAACATTCAGTACTTC. This codes for CASSTGLGNIQYF.

A word on this clone: This specimen includes other DNA sequences encoding the same CDR3. The chain is built from TRBV5-1 and TRBJ2-5; 7 bases are shared with TRBD1. Germline V gene sequence: CDR1 SGHRS, CDR2 YFSETQ. The J segment lost 2 bases and the V segment lost 0 bases, leaving 4 bases of the junction unmatched. The CDR3 spans 15 residues. The CDR3 region has the DNA TGCGCCAGCAGCTTGGCCGGGACAGTGCAAGAGACCCAGTACTTC. This encodes CASSLAGTVQETQYF.

This clone was counted once. The chain carries TRBV28 and TRBJ2-7; D possibly corresponds to TRBD1 (6 bases). V lost 5 bases and J lost 2, with 13 bases in between. CDR3 length equals 14 residues. Germline V gene data show CDR1 as MDHEN and CDR2 as SYDVKM. CDR3 residues: CASSPGTQTYEQYV. CDR3 bases: TGTGCCAGCAGTCCCGGGACACAAACCTACGAGCAGTACGTC.

The chain has TRBV5-1 and TRBJ1-4, with D possibly TRBD1 on 6 matching bases. The germline V gene encodes CDR1 SGHRS and CDR2 YFSETQ. The CDR3 runs to 14 residues. V lost 4 bases, J lost 8 bases, and 15 bases lay in between. The CDR3 here is CASSRGQVGEKLFF. The DNA for the CDR3 is TGCGCCAGCAGCCGGGGGCAGGTGGGAGAAAAACTGTTTTTT. Full variable domain (outside the CDR3, taken from reference TRBV5-1 and TRBJ1-4): KAGVTQTPRYLIKTRGQQVTLSCSPISGHRSVSWYQQTPGQGLQFLFEYFSETQRNKGNFPGRFSGRQFSNSRSEMNVSTLELGDSALYLCASSRGQVGEKLFFGSGTQLSVL.

The rearrangement links TRBV10-1 to TRBJ1-1; 7 nucleotides match TRBD1. The ends lost 11 bases at V and 10 bases at J; junction bases unmatched: 16. The CDR3 is 13 amino acids. The germline CDR1 and CDR2 sequences are WNHNN and SYGVQD (reference sequence). CDR3 amino acids: CAAGDRDQGGAFF. CDR3 nucleotide sequence: TGCGCCGCCGGGGACAGAGACCAAGGGGGAGCTTTCTTT.

The rearrangement joins TRBV24-1 to TRBJ2-1, with a weak D call TRBD2 (5 bases). This CDR3 is built from 17 residues. CDR1 is KGHDR, CDR2 SFDVKD, per germline. The germline V and J ends were trimmed by 5 bases and 6 bases, with 22 bases remaining between them. CDR3 nucleotide sequence: TGTGCCACCAGTGCGAAACTTACTAGACCGGACGGCAATGAGCAGTTCTTC. Amino acids: CATSAKLTRPDGNEQFF.

The rearrangement joins TRBV4-1 to TRBJ2-2, with D maybe TRBD2 (7 bases). This CDR3 comprises 16 residues. The germline V gene has CDR1 MGHRA and CDR2 YSYEKL. The V gene lost 3 bases and the J gene lost 4 bases, with 15 bases spanning the gap. This CDR3 is CASSQSEGGPTGELFF. CDR3 in DNA: TGCGCCAGCAGCCAGAGCGAGGGGGGGCCCACCGGGGAGCTGTTTTTT.

The chain employs TRBV6-5 and TRBJ2-2, with 8 bases that match TRBD1. CDR1 and CDR2 (germline): MNHEY, SVGAGI. The junction had 5 bases not matched to a gene; V was cut back by 6 bases and J by 2 bases. The CDR3 consists of 15 residues. The CDR3: CASSRTGINTGELFF. The CDR3 DNA follows: TGTGCCAGCAGCCGGACAGGGATTAACACCGGGGAGCTGTTTTTT.

This chain uses TRBV6-1 with TRBJ1-2, with D possibly being TRBD1 (6 bases). The V gene's germline CDR1 is MNHNS and CDR2 SASEGT. With 0 bases removed from V and 8 bases from J, the gap between germline ends came to 16 bases. There are 15 residues in the CDR3. CDR3 sequence (DNA): TGTGCCAGCAGTGAAGCTCCGGGACAAGGTTACGGCTACACCTTC. It specifies CASSEAPGQGYGYTF.

CDR3 coding DNA: TGTGCCAGCAGCCAAGAGGCAACAAGGGGGCGCCTCAATGAGCAGTTCTTC. Its translation: CASSQEATRGRLNEQFF. The genes are TRBV4-2 and TRBJ2-1; 7 bases agree with TRBD1. The ends lost 0 bases at V and 6 bases at J; junction bases unmatched: 11. The CDR3 is 17 amino acids. Germline CDR1 is LGHNA and CDR2 is YNFKEQ.

This clone was counted once. The chain has TRBV27 and TRBJ2-3; tentatively, D is TRBD1 (6 bases). Germline CDR1 is MNHEY and CDR2 is SMNVEV (reference sequence). V lost 9 bases to trimming and J lost 1 base, with 11 bases between them. This CDR3 is built from 13 residues. CDR3 region: CARTGPGTDTQYF. CDR3 coding DNA: TGTGCCAGGACAGGTCCCGGCACAGATACGCAGTATTTT.

This chain uses TRBV7-2 with TRBJ1-6, with 7 bases lining up with TRBD1. Trimming removed 7 bases from V and 7 bases from J; junction bases left unmatched: 4. CDR1 and CDR2 (germline): SGHTA, FQGNSA. The CDR3 consists of 13 residues. CDR3: CASTLDRNSPLHF. The CDR3 DNA reads as TGTGCCAGCACCTTGGACAGGAATTCACCCCTCCACTTT.

A single count supports this clone. J is TRBJ2-5 and V is TRBV18; TRBD1 or TRBD2 may be the D gene (5 bases each). This CDR3 contains 14 residues. V was trimmed by 6 bases and J by 3 bases, leaving 14 bases between them. Germline CDR1 reads KGHSH; CDR2 reads LQKENI. The CDR3 DNA reads TGTGCCAGCTCCCCCTCGGGGCAGAAAGAGACCCAGTACTTC. Translated, it gives CASSPSGQKETQYF.

V gene TRBV11-2 combines with J gene TRBJ2-3; D gene uncertain. Germline CDR1 SGHAT, CDR2 FQNNGV. Trimming stripped 0 bases from V and 6 bases from J, with 10 bases between. The CDR3 has 14 amino acids. The CDR3 sequence: CASSLDRLVDTQYF. CDR3 DNA: TGTGCCAGCAGCTTAGATAGACTGGTGGATACGCAGTATTTT.

This clone was counted only a few times. The chain carries TRBV6-1 and TRBJ2-1, with D maybe TRBD2 (5 bases). Trimming cost V 3 bases and J 0 bases, with 12 bases left between them. Germline CDR1 is MNHNS and CDR2 is SASEGT. This CDR3 is 16 amino acids long. CDR3 protein: CASSEWEISSYNEQFF. In nucleotides, the CDR3 is TGTGCCAGCAGTGAGTGGGAGATAAGCTCCTACAATGAGCAGTTCTTC.

This rearrangement joins TRBV11-3 to TRBJ1-4; no clear D. Germline V gives CDR1 SGHNT, CDR2 YENEEA. This CDR3 comprises 14 residues. The V and J ends lost 0 bases and 8 bases respectively, with 10 bases between them. The CDR3 region has the DNA TGTGCCAGCAGCTTAGAACGGGGTGGGGAAAAACTGTTTTTT. Translated: CASSLERGGEKLFF.